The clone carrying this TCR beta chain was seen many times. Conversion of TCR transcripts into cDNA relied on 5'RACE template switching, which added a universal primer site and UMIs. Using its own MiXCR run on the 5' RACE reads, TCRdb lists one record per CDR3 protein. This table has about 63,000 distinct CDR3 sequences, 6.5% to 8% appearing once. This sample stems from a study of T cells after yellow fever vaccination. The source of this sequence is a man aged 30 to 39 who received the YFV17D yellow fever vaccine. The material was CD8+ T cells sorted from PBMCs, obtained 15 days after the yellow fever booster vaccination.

The CDR3 region is CASAQGASYEQYF. Here the CDR3 DNA reads TGTGCCAGCGCCCAGGGGGCTAGTTACGAGCAGTACTTC. The V and J genes are TRBV7-2 and TRBJ2-7; 8 nucleotides match TRBD1. V shed 8 bases and J 4 bases; nucleotides not matched to a gene: 7. The CDR3 covers 13 residues. Germline V CDR1 and CDR2: SGHTA, FQGNSA.